These 18 T cell receptor beta chains were all obtained from the same sample, sequenced in a study of shared clonotypes between healthy human individuals. Sequencing was performed with immunoSEQ multiplex PCR; in TCRdb, only in-frame clones are kept and a portion is missing. This table holds over a million clones, 70% to 80% found once. Sample: memory CD4+ T cells sorted from blood. Subset noted: CD45RA-negative fraction. The receptors stem from a man in his late teens or twenties in good health.

Notes on this clone: This sample includes further DNA sequences coding for the same CDR3. The chain links TRBV2 to TRBJ2-7, with 8 bases fitting TRBD2. The trim removed 4 bases at V and 5 bases at J, leaving 1 base unmatched. This CDR3 comprises 12 residues. The germline CDR1 and CDR2 sequences are SNHLY and FYNNEI. CDR3 sequence reads: CASSGLAHEQYF. The CDR3 DNA reads as TGTGCCAGCAGTGGACTAGCGCACGAGCAGTACTTC.

The chain combines TRBV9 with TRBJ1-2, with TRBD1 as a possible D gene (5 bases). Between the trimmed V and J ends, which lost 0 bases and 2 bases, there was a span of 11 bases. Germline-derived CDR1 and CDR2 are SGDLS and YYNGEE. The CDR3 is made up of 15 amino acids. The CDR3 is CASSVDPSGNYGYTF. CDR3 in DNA: TGTGCCAGCAGCGTAGACCCCTCAGGGAACTATGGCTACACCTTC.

The chain joins TRBV6-5 to TRBJ1-6; D may be TRBD1 (5 bases). CDR3 length: 13 amino acids. Trimming left V 7 bases short and J 9 bases short, with 13 bases between. Germline lookup yields CDR1 MNHEY and CDR2 SVGAGI. The CDR3 DNA reads TGTGCCAGCAAGGGGAACGGCGCTTCACCCCTCCACTTT. This codes for CASKGNGASPLHF.

The V call is TRBV2, the J call TRBJ2-5; 11 nucleotides align to TRBD2. Germline lookup yields CDR1 SNHLY and CDR2 FYNNEI. Trimming cost V 6 bases and J 3 bases; bases outside gene matches: 3. The CDR3 spans 14 residues. CDR3 sequence: CASRFSGGEETQYF. The CDR3 nucleotides are TGTGCCAGCAGGTTTAGCGGGGGGGAAGAGACCCAGTACTTC.

The rearrangement joins TRBV25-1 to TRBJ2-1; D is uncertain. This CDR3 region has 13 residues. Germline V CDR1 and CDR2: MGHDK, SYGVNS. V lost 2 bases and J lost 11, with 13 bases in between. CDR3: CASSEPGQHKQFF. In DNA form, the CDR3 reads TGTGCCAGCAGTGAACCCGGCCAGCACAAGCAGTTCTTC.

J is TRBJ1-1 and V is TRBV7-2; no definite D call. V was clipped by 8 bases and J by 4 bases, with 17 bases between them. The CDR3 consists of 14 residues. CDR1 SGHTA and CDR2 FQGNSA come from the germline V gene. The CDR3 is CASHRVRGTTEAFF. CDR3 sequence (DNA): TGTGCCAGCCACCGGGTCCGGGGTACCACTGAAGCTTTCTTT.

The V and J genes are TRBV9 and TRBJ1-4, with 7 positions matching TRBD1. This CDR3 contains 15 residues. J was trimmed by 5 bases and V by 4 bases; bases with no gene match: 8. Germline lookup yields CDR1 SGDLS and CDR2 YYNGEE. The CDR3 protein is CASSIRDSWNEKLFF. DNA for the CDR3: TGTGCCAGCAGCATCCGGGACAGCTGGAATGAAAAACTGTTTTTT.

The V gene is TRBV11-2, the J gene TRBJ1-2, with 7 bases identical to TRBD1. V dropped 1 base and J dropped 4; count of bases not matched to a gene: 6. From germline, CDR1 is SGHAT and CDR2 FQNNGV. This CDR3 spans 15 amino acids. The CDR3 protein is CASSLGGTVVYGYTF. CDR3 coding DNA: TGTGCCAGCAGCTTAGGGGGGACAGTCGTCTATGGCTACACCTTC.

In this sample, this clone turned up once. The sample has other DNA sequences that encode this CDR3 too. The chain combines TRBV30 with TRBJ2-7; tentatively, D is TRBD2 (5 bases). Germline V gene sequence: CDR1 GTSNPN, CDR2 SVGIG (reference sequence). V lost 0 bases to trimming and J lost 1 base, with 10 bases between them. The CDR3 is 14 residues long. CDR3 in DNA: TGTGCCTGGAGTGTCGGCGGGTCTTCCTACGAGCAGTACTTC. Its translation: CAWSVGGSSYEQYF. The entire variable domain, with the rest obtained from reference TRBV30 and TRBJ2-7, is as follows: SQTIHQWPATLVQPVGSPLSLECTVEGTSNPNLYWYRQAAGRGLQLLFYSVGIGQISSEVPQNLSASRPQDRQFILSSKKLLLSDSGFYLCAWSVGGSSYEQYFGPGTRLTVT.

The chain combines TRBV5-1 with TRBJ1-2; 8 nucleotides align to TRBD1. CDR3 size: 16 residues. The V segment lost 0 bases and the J segment 5 bases; nucleotides outside the gene matches: 9. From germline, CDR1 is SGHRS and CDR2 YFSETQ. CDR3 residues: CASSLAATGGPYGYTF. CDR3 nucleotide sequence: TGCGCCAGCAGCTTGGCGGCCACAGGGGGTCCGTATGGCTACACCTTC.

The chain uses TRBV5-4 and TRBJ2-2, with 8 positions matching TRBD1. The V and J ends lost 6 bases and 1 base, in that order; junction bases with no gene match: 5. CDR3 length equals 15 residues. The germline V gene encodes CDR1 SGHNT and CDR2 YYREEE (reference sequence). The CDR3 here is CASTTGTGNTGELFF. The CDR3 DNA follows: TGTGCCAGCACCACCGGGACAGGGAACACCGGGGAGCTGTTTTTT.

The chain joins TRBV2 to TRBJ2-5, with D perhaps TRBD2 (5 bases). The J call may not be correct, given that the DNA end is closer to TRBJ2-7. From germline, CDR1 is SNHLY and CDR2 FYNNEI. CDR3 length: 13 amino acids. CDR3 sequence reads: CASTDSGSHEQYF. DNA of the CDR3: TGTGCCAGCACCGATTCGGGGTCCCACGAGCAGTACTTC.

As for this clone: Just one base apart from a much larger clone, this may be a read error. The chain uses TRBV7-9 and TRBJ1-2; perhaps TRBD1 as D (6 bases). CDR3 length: 15 residues. Germline lookup yields CDR1 SEHNR and CDR2 FQNEAQ (reference sequence). The CDR3 region is CTSSLGGQGLYGYTF. CDR3 DNA sequence: TGTACCAGCAGCTTAGGCGGCCAGGGGCTCTACGGCTACACCTTC.

This rearrangement joins TRBV5-4 to TRBJ1-4; weak D call: TRBD1 (5 bases). V dropped 2 bases and J dropped 8 bases, with 13 bases sitting between them. There are 14 residues in the CDR3. Per germline, CDR1 SGHNT and CDR2 YYREEE (reference sequence). The CDR3 reads CASSFWDGGEKLFF. The CDR3 DNA follows: TGTGCCAGCAGCTTCTGGGACGGTGGAGAAAAACTGTTTTTT.

This clone was seen only a few times. V gene TRBV6-5 combines with J gene TRBJ2-7; 7 nucleotides agree with TRBD2. CDR1 is MNHEY and CDR2 is SVGAGI in the germline V gene. This CDR3 spans 14 amino acids. The ends lost 2 bases at V and 6 bases at J; junction bases unmatched: 7. The CDR3 nucleotides are TGTGCCAGCAGTTACAGCGGAGGCGGGAGCGAGCAGTACTTC. Translating it yields CASSYSGGGSEQYF.

The rearrangement uses TRBV7-3 and TRBJ2-2, with a tentative D call TRBD1 (6 bases). Germline-derived CDR1 and CDR2 are SGHTA and FQGTGA. V lost 5 bases and J lost 2, with 9 bases in between. This CDR3 is built from 14 residues. CDR3 loop: CASSGDTNTGELFF. Written as DNA, the CDR3 is TGTGCCAGCAGCGGGGACACAAACACCGGGGAGCTGTTTTTT. Combining the CDR3 with reference TRBV7-3 and TRBJ2-2 gives the whole variable domain GAGVSQTPSNKVTEKGKYVELRCDPISGHTALYWYRQSLGQGPEFLIYFQGTGAADDSGLPNDRFFAVRPEGSVSTLKIQRTERGDSAVYLCASSGDTNTGELFFGEGSRLTVL.

This clone was recorded a few times. CDR3 coding DNA: TGTGCCAGTAGTAACCAAGCGGGAGAGTCCTACAATGAGCAGTTCTTC. Translated: CASSNQAGESYNEQFF. The V and J genes are TRBV19 and TRBJ2-1; TRBD2 matches at 8 bases. This CDR3 is 16 amino acids long. V lost 4 bases and J lost 1; bases outside the gene matches: 6. Germline lookup yields CDR1 LNHDA and CDR2 SQIVND (reference sequence).

In its sample, this clone was seen a few times. The chain has TRBV20-1 and TRBJ1-1; D gene uncertain. The CDR3 consists of 11 residues. Trimming stripped 4 bases from V and 5 bases from J, with 8 bases between. In germline, CDR1 is DFQATT, CDR2 SNEGSKA (reference sequence). The CDR3 spells CSATGPTEAFF. CDR3 sequence (DNA): TGCAGTGCTACAGGTCCAACTGAAGCTTTCTTT.